Shown below are 19 T cell receptor beta chains from a single sample sequenced in a study of T cell changes during pregnancy in multiple sclerosis. Method: immunoSEQ multiplex PCR; TCRdb's copy keeps in-frame clones and lacks some. Of approximately 40,000 clones in the sample, about 91% were seen once. Sequencing was performed on CD8+ T cells from peripheral blood mononuclear cells, taken after pregnancy. The receptors originated from a female donor with multiple sclerosis, enrolled in a pregnancy study.

The chain couples TRBV2 to TRBJ2-1; 8 bases align to TRBD1. The CDR3 runs to 14 residues. After removal of 4 bases from V and 4 bases from J, the junction contained 3 bases not matched to a gene. Germline CDR1 and CDR2: SNHLY and FYNNEI. CDR3 protein: CASSVRTGYNEQFF. The DNA for the CDR3 is TGTGCCAGCAGTGTGAGGACAGGGTACAATGAGCAGTTCTTC.

The chain combines TRBV4-2 with TRBJ2-6, with D perhaps matching TRBD1 (5 bases). The CDR3 extends over 17 amino acids. Germline assignment: CDR1 LGHNA and CDR2 YNFKEQ. V was clipped by 7 bases and J by 7 bases, with 23 bases between them. The CDR3 DNA reads as TGTGCCAGCAACCCCAACCCAGGGTTTTCGCTCGCCAACGTCCTGACTTTC. This encodes CASNPNPGFSLANVLTF.

This clone was observed a handful of times. The rearrangement uses TRBV2 and TRBJ1-1, with D unclear. Trimming took off 5 bases at V and 5 bases at J, with 6 bases between the two ends. The V gene's germline CDR1 is SNHLY and CDR2 FYNNEI. CDR3 length: 11 residues. In nucleotides, the CDR3 is TGTGCCAGCAGTCTAGGTACTGAAGCTTTCTTT. Protein: CASSLGTEAFF.

V gene TRBV5-8 combines with J gene TRBJ1-5; TRBD1 might be the D (5 bases). Per the germline V gene, CDR1 is SGHTS and CDR2 is YDEGEE. There are 15 residues in the CDR3. The V end was cut by 6 bases, the J end by 4 bases, with 17 bases between. The CDR3 region is CASTPVAGANQPQHF. The CDR3 DNA is TGTGCCAGCACCCCGGTGGCTGGGGCAAATCAGCCCCAGCATTTT.

This rearrangement joins TRBV5-1 to TRBJ2-7, with 7 nucleotides matching TRBD2. Germline V lookup: CDR1 SGHRS, CDR2 YFSETQ. V dropped 4 bases and J dropped 2; count of bases not matched to a gene: 9. The CDR3 consists of 15 residues. The CDR3 here is CASSRGSHVPYEQYF. In DNA, the CDR3 is TGCGCCAGCAGCCGCGGGAGTCACGTCCCCTACGAGCAGTACTTC.

The chain employs TRBV7-9 and TRBJ2-1; TRBD2 matches at 12 bases. After removal of 4 bases from V and 7 bases from J, the junction contained 11 bases not matched to a gene. The CDR3 is 17 amino acids. CDR1 is SEHNR, CDR2 FQNEAQ, per germline (reference sequence). In DNA form, the CDR3 reads TGTGCCAGCAGCTCTACCCTGACTAGCGGGAGCCTAAATGAGCAGTTCTTC. Encoded protein: CASSSTLTSGSLNEQFF.

The chain links TRBV27 to TRBJ2-7; TRBD1 aligns across 7 bases. The J segment lost 3 bases and the V segment lost 5 bases, leaving 7 bases of the junction unmatched. This CDR3 is built from 14 residues. Germline CDR1 and CDR2: MNHEY and SMNVEV (reference sequence). CDR3 amino acids: CASSPGQSYYEQYF. The DNA of the CDR3 is TGTGCCAGCAGTCCGGGACAGAGCTACTACGAGCAGTACTTC.

The CDR3 nucleotides are TGTGCCAGCAGCTCCGGACAGGTCGGTAGCAATCAGCCCCAGCATTTT. It translates to CASSSGQVGSNQPQHF. The V call is TRBV7-9, the J call TRBJ1-5; 7 bases line up with TRBD1. CDR3 length equals 16 residues. The germline V gene encodes CDR1 SEHNR and CDR2 FQNEAQ (reference sequence). The trim removed 4 bases at V and 0 bases at J, leaving 6 bases unmatched.

V is TRBV13 and J is TRBJ2-5; possible D gene TRBD2, 6 bases. Germline loops: CDR1 PRHDT, CDR2 FYEKMQ (reference sequence). This CDR3 has 12 amino acids. The V and J ends lost 7 bases and 5 bases respectively, with 11 bases between them. This CDR3 is CASNSGGETQYF. As DNA, the CDR3 is TGTGCCAGCAATAGCGGTGGGGAGACCCAGTACTTC.

The chain has TRBV28 and TRBJ1-2; 10 bases fit TRBD1. J lost 2 bases, V lost 5 bases, and 5 bases had no gene match. Germline CDR1 is MDHEN and CDR2 is SYDVKM. The CDR3 contains 15 residues. CDR3 sequence: CASSTPTGGNYGYTF. DNA of the CDR3: TGTGCCAGCAGTACCCCGACAGGGGGCAACTATGGCTACACCTTC.

In DNA form, the CDR3 reads TGCGCCAGCAGCCGACCGGGACTAGCGGGTCCCTTATACAATGAGCAGTTCTTC. Translating it yields CASSRPGLAGPLYNEQFF. The chain joins TRBV5-1 to TRBJ2-1, with 12 bases fitting TRBD2. Germline trimming cut 4 bases from V and 4 bases from J; bases unmatched to any gene: 12. The CDR3 contains 18 residues. Per germline, CDR1 SGHRS and CDR2 YFSETQ. The whole variable domain, remainder taken from reference TRBV5-1 and TRBJ2-1, is KAGVTQTPRYLIKTRGQQVTLSCSPISGHRSVSWYQQTPGQGLQFLFEYFSETQRNKGNFPGRFSGRQFSNSRSEMNVSTLELGDSALYLCASSRPGLAGPLYNEQFFGPGTRLTVL.

The chain has TRBV2 and TRBJ2-7, with 7 bases that match TRBD2. V shed 8 bases, J shed 2 bases, and the junction held 6 bases outside the gene matches. Per germline, CDR1 SNHLY and CDR2 FYNNEI. CDR3 length: 13 amino acids. CDR3 in DNA: TGTGCCAGCTGGGGAGGGCCCCCCTACGAGCAGTACTTC. It yields the protein CASWGGPPYEQYF.

This clone appeared a single time. The rearrangement joins TRBV10-3 to TRBJ2-3; a possible D gene is TRBD2 (5 bases). The germline V gene encodes CDR1 ENHRY and CDR2 SYGVKD. V was trimmed by 7 bases and J by 0 bases, leaving 20 bases between them. The CDR3 loop spans 17 amino acids. The CDR3 sequence: CAITDREGLPSTDTQYF. CDR3 in DNA: TGTGCCATCACCGATCGGGAAGGGCTTCCTAGCACAGATACGCAGTATTTT.

This chain links TRBV6-5 with TRBJ1-1; D ambiguous. This CDR3 comprises 15 residues. The germline gives CDR1 MNHEY, CDR2 SVGAGI. The V and J ends lost 0 bases and 4 bases respectively, with 12 bases between them. In DNA form, the CDR3 reads TGTGCCAGCAGTTACTCGGCAGCTAGGAGCACTGAAGCTTTCTTT. Its translation is CASSYSAARSTEAFF.

In nucleotides, the CDR3 is TGTGCCAGCAGCGTAGAGAGGGCAGATACGCAGTATTTT. Protein sequence: CASSVERADTQYF. The chain links TRBV9 to TRBJ2-3; the D gene is possibly TRBD2 (5 bases). V was pared by 0 bases and J by 4 bases, with 6 bases between. Germline lookup yields CDR1 SGDLS and CDR2 YYNGEE. CDR3 size: 13 residues.

The rearrangement joins TRBV18 to TRBJ1-2; TRBD1 matches at 7 bases. The CDR3 is 15 amino acids. Trimming removed 6 bases from V and 4 bases from J; junction bases left unmatched: 11. CDR1 KGHSH and CDR2 LQKENI come from the germline V gene. DNA of the CDR3: TGTGCCAGCTCCCCCGACGGGCAGGGGGGCTATGGCTACACCTTC. Its translation is CASSPDGQGGYGYTF.

The chain carries TRBV7-9 and TRBJ1-2; D is undetermined. V gave up 2 bases and J gave up 0 bases, with 16 bases separating them. The CDR3 runs 17 residues. CDR1 is SEHNR, CDR2 FQNEAQ, per germline (reference sequence). Written as DNA, the CDR3 is TGTGCCAGCAGCTTATCATTTGCCGGGTACACTAACTATGGCTACACCTTC. Protein sequence: CASSLSFAGYTNYGYTF. The full variable domain, in which reference TRBV7-9 and TRBJ1-2 provide the parts outside the CDR3, is DTGVSQNPRHKITKRGQNVTFRCDPISEHNRLYWYRQTLGQGPEFLTYFQNEAQLEKSRLLSDRFSAERPKGSFSTLEIQRTEQGDSAMYLCASSLSFAGYTNYGYTFGSGTRLTVV.

This clone was detected only once. The V call is TRBV5-1, the J call TRBJ2-7; 10 positions agree with TRBD2. Germline CDR1 SGHRS, CDR2 YFSETQ. The CDR3 is made up of 15 amino acids. J was trimmed by 1 base and V by 0 bases; bases with no gene match: 1. The CDR3: CASSLVAGGSYEQYF. In nucleotides, the CDR3 is TGCGCCAGCAGCTTGGTAGCGGGGGGTTCCTACGAGCAGTACTTC.

The chain uses TRBV28 and TRBJ2-5; D is unresolved. Trimming took off 5 bases at V and 1 base at J, with 11 bases between the two ends. The germline gives CDR1 MDHEN, CDR2 SYDVKM. The CDR3 consists of 14 residues. The CDR3 sequence: CASSIDSSQETQYF. CDR3 DNA: TGTGCCAGCAGTATAGACTCATCCCAAGAGACCCAGTACTTC. Combining the CDR3 with reference TRBV28 and TRBJ2-5 gives the whole variable domain DVKVTQSSRYLVKRTGEKVFLECVQDMDHENMFWYRQDPGLGLRLIYFSYDVKMKEKGDIPEGYSVSREKKERFSLILESASTNQTSMYLCASSIDSSQETQYFGPGTRLLVL.